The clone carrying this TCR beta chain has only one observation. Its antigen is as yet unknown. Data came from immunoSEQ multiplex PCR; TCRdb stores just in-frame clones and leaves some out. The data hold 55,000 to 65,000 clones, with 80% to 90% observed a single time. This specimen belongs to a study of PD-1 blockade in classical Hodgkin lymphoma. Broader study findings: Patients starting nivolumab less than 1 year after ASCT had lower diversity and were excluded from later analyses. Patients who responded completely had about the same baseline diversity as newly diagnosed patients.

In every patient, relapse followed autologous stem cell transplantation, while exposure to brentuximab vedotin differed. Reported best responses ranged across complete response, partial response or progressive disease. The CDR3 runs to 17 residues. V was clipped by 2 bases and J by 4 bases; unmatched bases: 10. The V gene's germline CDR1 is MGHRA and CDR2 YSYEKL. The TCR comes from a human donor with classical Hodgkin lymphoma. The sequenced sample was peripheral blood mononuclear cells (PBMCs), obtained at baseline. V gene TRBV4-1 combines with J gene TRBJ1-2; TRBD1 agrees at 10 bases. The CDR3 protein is CASSQSPGQGSTYGYTF. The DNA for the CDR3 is TGCGCCAGCAGCCAATCTCCGGGACAGGGGAGTACCTATGGCTACACCTTC.